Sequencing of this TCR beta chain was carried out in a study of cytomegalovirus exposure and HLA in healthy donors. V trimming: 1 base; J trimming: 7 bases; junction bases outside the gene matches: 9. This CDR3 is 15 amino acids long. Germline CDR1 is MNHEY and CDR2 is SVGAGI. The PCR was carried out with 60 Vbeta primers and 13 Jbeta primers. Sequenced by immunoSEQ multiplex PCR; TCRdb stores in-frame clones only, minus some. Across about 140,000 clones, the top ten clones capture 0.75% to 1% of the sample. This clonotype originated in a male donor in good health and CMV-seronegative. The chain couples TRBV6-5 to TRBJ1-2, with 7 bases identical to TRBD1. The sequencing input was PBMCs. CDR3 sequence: CASSYFTQGLGGYTF. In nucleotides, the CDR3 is TGTGCCAGCAGTTACTTCACACAGGGGTTGGGTGGCTACACCTTC.